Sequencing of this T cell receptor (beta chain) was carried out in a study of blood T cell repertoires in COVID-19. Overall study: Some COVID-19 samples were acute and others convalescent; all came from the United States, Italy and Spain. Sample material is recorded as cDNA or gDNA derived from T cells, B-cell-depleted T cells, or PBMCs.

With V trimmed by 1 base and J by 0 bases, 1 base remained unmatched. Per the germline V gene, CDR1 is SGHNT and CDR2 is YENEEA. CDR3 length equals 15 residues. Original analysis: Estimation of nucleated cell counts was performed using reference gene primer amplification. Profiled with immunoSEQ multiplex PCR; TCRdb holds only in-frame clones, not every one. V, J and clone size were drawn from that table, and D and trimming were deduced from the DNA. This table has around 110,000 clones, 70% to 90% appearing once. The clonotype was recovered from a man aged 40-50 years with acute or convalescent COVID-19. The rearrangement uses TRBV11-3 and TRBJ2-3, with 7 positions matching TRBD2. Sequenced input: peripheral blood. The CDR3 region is CASSLGGGSTDTQYF. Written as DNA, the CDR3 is TGTGCCAGCAGCTTAGGGGGAGGGAGCACAGATACGCAGTATTTT.